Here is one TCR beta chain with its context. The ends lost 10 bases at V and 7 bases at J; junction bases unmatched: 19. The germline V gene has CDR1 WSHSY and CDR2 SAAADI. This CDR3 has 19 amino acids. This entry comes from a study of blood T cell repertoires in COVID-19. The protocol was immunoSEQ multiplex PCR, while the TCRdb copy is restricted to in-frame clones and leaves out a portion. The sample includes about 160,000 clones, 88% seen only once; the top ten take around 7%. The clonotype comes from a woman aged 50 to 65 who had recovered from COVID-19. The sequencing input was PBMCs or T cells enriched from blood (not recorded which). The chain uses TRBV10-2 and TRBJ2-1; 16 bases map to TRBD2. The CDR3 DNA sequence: TGCGCCACTCGGGGTTCCGGGACTAGCGGGGGGGCGCTTTGGAATGAGCAGTTCTTC. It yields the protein CATRGSGTSGGALWNEQFF.